The 27 T cell receptor beta chains presented below share a single source sample, sequenced in a study of cytomegalovirus exposure and HLA in healthy donors. PCR involved 60 Vbeta and 13 Jbeta primers. Sequenced by immunoSEQ multiplex PCR; TCRdb stores in-frame clones only, minus some. The sample lists some 130,000 clones; over 70% were seen once. Sequenced material: PBMCs. These receptor sequences come from a woman in her 40s in good health and CMV-seronegative.

This chain joins TRBV5-5 and TRBJ2-7; tentatively, D is TRBD1 (6 bases). CDR1 and CDR2 (germline): SGHKS, YYEKEE (reference sequence). V was cut by 5 bases and J by 0 bases, with 15 bases left in between. CDR3 size: 15 residues. As DNA, the CDR3 is TGTGCCAGCAGACCGGGACAATTGAGCTCCTACGAGCAGTACTTC. It specifies CASRPGQLSSYEQYF.

The chain carries TRBV10-3 and TRBJ1-1; D is possibly TRBD1 (6 bases). Germline-derived CDR1 and CDR2 are ENHRY and SYGVKD. The V and J ends lost 0 bases and 6 bases respectively, with 17 bases between them. The CDR3 runs 16 residues. The chain's CDR3 is CAISESPRQGRAEAFF. DNA of the CDR3: TGTGCCATCAGTGAGTCCCCTCGGCAGGGGAGGGCTGAAGCTTTCTTT.

The rearrangement uses TRBV7-9 and TRBJ2-1; a possible D gene is TRBD1 (6 bases). This CDR3 contains 14 residues. V was shortened by 10 bases and J by 5 bases, with 18 bases between the two germline ends. The germline CDR1 and CDR2 sequences are SEHNR and FQNEAQ (reference sequence). The CDR3 loop reads CATFERDTNNEQFF. As DNA, the CDR3 is TGTGCCACCTTCGAAAGGGACACAAACAATGAGCAGTTCTTC.

The chain couples TRBV5-4 to TRBJ2-5, with D possibly being TRBD2 (5 bases). CDR1 is SGHNT, CDR2 YYREEE, per germline (reference sequence). The ends were cut back, 3 bases at V and 4 bases at J, with 19 bases in the middle. There are 16 residues in the CDR3. The CDR3 DNA is TGTGCCAGCAGCTCCCCTCGGGGTGCCAGAGGAGAGACCCAGTACTTC. Residues: CASSSPRGARGETQYF.

The V and J genes are TRBV5-6 and TRBJ2-5, with TRBD2 identical over 7 bases. The CDR3 has 14 residues. The germline V gene has CDR1 SGHDT and CDR2 YYEEEE. Trimming cost V 3 bases and J 7 bases; bases outside gene matches: 9. CDR3 region: CASSSLAAPWTQYF. For the CDR3, the DNA is TGTGCCAGCAGCTCCCTAGCGGCGCCGTGGACCCAGTACTTC.

The sample holds a few counts of this clone. The rearrangement joins TRBV5-1 to TRBJ1-1, with TRBD1 matching over 10 bases. CDR3 length: 17 residues. With 4 bases clipped from V and 0 bases from J, the junction kept 9 bases outside the gene matches. CDR1 and CDR2 from the germline V gene are SGHRS and YFSETQ. Here the CDR3 reads CASSLYRDRGLNTEAFF. In DNA, the CDR3 is TGCGCCAGCAGCCTCTACCGGGACAGGGGCTTGAACACTGAAGCTTTCTTT. The variable domain in full, completed from reference TRBV5-1 and TRBJ1-1, reads KAGVTQTPRYLIKTRGQQVTLSCSPISGHRSVSWYQQTPGQGLQFLFEYFSETQRNKGNFPGRFSGRQFSNSRSEMNVSTLELGDSALYLCASSLYRDRGLNTEAFFGQGTRLTVV.

The chain recombines TRBV6-1 with TRBJ1-2, with D tentatively TRBD1 (6 bases). The CDR3 runs to 13 residues. In germline, CDR1 is MNHNS, CDR2 SASEGT. Trimming removed 6 bases from V and 2 bases from J, with 10 bases in between. The CDR3 DNA reads as TGTGCCAGCAGCCGGACAGACAACTATGGCTACACCTTC. Translating gives CASSRTDNYGYTF.

The chain recombines TRBV18 with TRBJ2-7, with TRBD2 matching 11 bases. The germline CDR1 and CDR2 sequences are KGHSH and LQKENI. V trimming: 6 bases; J trimming: 2 bases; junction bases outside the gene matches: 9. CDR3 length: 16 amino acids. In DNA, the CDR3 is TGTGCCAGCTCCCCGGGGACTAGCGGTATGGCCTACGAGCAGTACTTC. Its protein is CASSPGTSGMAYEQYF.

The J gene is TRBJ2-7, the V gene TRBV28; 12 nucleotides align to TRBD1. J was trimmed by 5 bases and V by 1 base; bases with no gene match: 9. Germline V lookup: CDR1 MDHEN, CDR2 SYDVKM. The CDR3 consists of 17 residues. CDR3 in DNA: TGTGCCAGCAGTTTATATATTTCGGGACAGGGGGCGAACGAGCAGTACTTC. Protein: CASSLYISGQGANEQYF.

The chain recombines TRBV7-9 with TRBJ2-1; 8 nucleotides agree with TRBD2. Germline trimming cut 3 bases from V and 5 bases from J; bases unmatched to any gene: 9. The CDR3 runs to 16 residues. The germline CDR1 and CDR2 sequences are SEHNR and FQNEAQ (reference sequence). CDR3: CASSLGRGGSNNEQFF. In nucleotides, the CDR3 is TGTGCCAGCAGCTTGGGCCGGGGGGGTTCTAACAATGAGCAGTTCTTC.

The chain recombines TRBV5-4 with TRBJ1-4; 8 bases are a match to TRBD1. With 4 bases clipped from V and 3 bases from J, the junction kept 8 bases outside the gene matches. Germline V gene data show CDR1 as SGHNT and CDR2 as YYREEE (reference sequence). This CDR3 comprises 16 residues. The CDR3 nucleotides are TGTGCCAGCAGCCCGGACAGGGTCCGGGCTAATGAAAAACTGTTTTTT. It is translated as CASSPDRVRANEKLFF.

This chain joins TRBV6-6 and TRBJ1-1; TRBD1 is a possible D gene (6 bases). Germline V lookup: CDR1 MNHNY, CDR2 SVGAGI (reference sequence). The CDR3 contains 15 residues. V was clipped by 7 bases and J by 1 base, with 16 bases between them. The CDR3 loop reads CASIPKGGGNTEAFF. CDR3 coding DNA: TGTGCCAGCATCCCGAAAGGGGGTGGGAACACTGAAGCTTTCTTT.

The chain links TRBV28 to TRBJ2-5; tentative D call: TRBD1 (6 bases). V was cut by 6 bases and J by 8 bases, with 22 bases left in between. CDR1 is MDHEN, CDR2 SYDVKM, per germline. This CDR3 is built from 15 residues. The CDR3 nucleotides are TGTGCCAGCAGCGTAACAGGGAGAGGAGAGGTTACCCAGTACTTC. It codes for CASSVTGRGEVTQYF.

The gene calls are TRBV6-1 and TRBJ2-1, with D possibly TRBD1 on 6 matching bases. V lost 3 bases to trimming and J lost 4 bases, with 7 bases between them. Germline loops: CDR1 MNHNS, CDR2 SASEGT. The CDR3 loop spans 13 amino acids. The CDR3 bases are TGTGCCAGCAGTGACCAGGGGTACAATGAGCAGTTCTTC. It is translated as CASSDQGYNEQFF.

V and J are TRBV7-3 and TRBJ2-1; 12 nucleotides match TRBD2. Unmatched junction bases numbered 5, after V lost 2 bases and J lost 9 bases. Germline assignment: CDR1 SGHTA and CDR2 FQGTGA. This CDR3 contains 15 residues. The DNA of the CDR3 is TGTGCCAGCAGCTTAGTCGGACTAGCGGGAAGTGAGCAGTTCTTC. It specifies CASSLVGLAGSEQFF.

This clone has just one count. The gene calls are TRBV5-1 and TRBJ2-3; D is possibly TRBD2 (5 bases). Per germline, CDR1 SGHRS and CDR2 YFSETQ. Trimming removed 4 bases from V and 1 base from J, with 10 bases in between. The CDR3 has 14 amino acids. CDR3: CASSISDGTDTQYF. The CDR3 nucleotides read TGCGCCAGCAGCATTAGCGACGGCACAGATACGCAGTATTTT.

J is TRBJ2-2 and V is TRBV5-6; 8 nucleotides align to TRBD1. Germline loops: CDR1 SGHDT, CDR2 YYEEEE. CDR3 length: 15 amino acids. With 4 bases clipped from V and 7 bases from J, the junction kept 9 bases outside the gene matches. CDR3 DNA sequence: TGTGCCAGCAGCCATTGGACAGGGCTAAACGGGGAGCTGTTTTTT. It encodes CASSHWTGLNGELFF.

This clone was counted between two and nine times. The chain carries TRBV19 and TRBJ2-7; D is possibly TRBD2 (6 bases). The CDR3 has 16 amino acids. Trimming removed 3 bases at V and 3 bases at J, with 18 bases between. The germline V gene has CDR1 LNHDA and CDR2 SQIVND (reference sequence). CDR3 in amino acids: CASSMSTVADLYEQYF. In DNA form, the CDR3 reads TGTGCCAGTAGTATGTCAACGGTAGCGGATCTCTACGAGCAGTACTTC. The complete variable domain, with remaining parts taken from reference TRBV19 and TRBJ2-7, reads DGGITQSPKYLFRKEGQNVTLSCEQNLNHDAMYWYRQDPGQGLRLIYYSQIVNDFQKGDIAEGYSVSREKKESFPLTVTSAQKNPTAFYLCASSMSTVADLYEQYFGPGTRLTVT.

This clone appeared a single time. The V call is TRBV28, the J call TRBJ1-4; 10 positions match TRBD1. V gave up 5 bases and J gave up 8 bases; unmatched junction bases: 5. The CDR3 contains 14 residues. The V gene's germline CDR1 is MDHEN and CDR2 SYDVKM. The CDR3 coding sequence is TGTGCCAGCAGTCGGGGACAGGGGAGGGAAAAACTGTTTTTT. It translates to CASSRGQGREKLFF. The whole variable domain, filled in from reference TRBV28 and TRBJ1-4, reads DVKVTQSSRYLVKRTGEKVFLECVQDMDHENMFWYRQDPGLGLRLIYFSYDVKMKEKGDIPEGYSVSREKKERFSLILESASTNQTSMYLCASSRGQGREKLFFGSGTQLSVL.

The V gene is TRBV7-2, the J gene TRBJ1-6; D gene uncertain. CDR1 SGHTA and CDR2 FQGNSA come from the germline V gene. The length of the CDR3 is 14 residues. Between the trimmed V and J ends, which lost 5 bases and 5 bases, there was a span of 10 bases. CDR3: CASSPGIHNSPLHF. The CDR3 bases are TGTGCCAGCAGCCCGGGGATCCATAATTCACCCCTCCACTTT.

The chain recombines TRBV11-2 with TRBJ2-3; weak D call: TRBD1 (6 bases). The V end lost 0 bases, the J end lost 0 bases, and 7 bases lay between the germline ends. The length of the CDR3 is 15 residues. CDR1 and CDR2 (germline): SGHAT, FQNNGV. In DNA form, the CDR3 reads TGTGCCAGCAGCTTAGAGGGGGCTAGCACAGATACGCAGTATTTT. Protein product: CASSLEGASTDTQYF. The full variable domain, rest sourced from reference TRBV11-2 and TRBJ2-3, is EAGVAQSPRYKIIEKRQSVAFWCNPISGHATLYWYQQILGQGPKLLIQFQNNGVVDDSQLPKDRFSAERLKGVDSTLKIQPAKLEDSAVYLCASSLEGASTDTQYFGPGTRLTVL.

V usage is TRBV14 and J usage is TRBJ2-3; a possible D gene is TRBD1 (6 bases). CDR1 SGHDN and CDR2 FVKESK come from the germline V gene. The germline V and J ends were trimmed by 6 bases and 1 base, with 11 bases remaining between them. The CDR3 is 14 residues long. CDR3 loop: CASSNNRGTDTQYF. The DNA of the CDR3 is TGTGCCAGCAGTAACAACAGGGGCACAGATACGCAGTATTTT.

V usage is TRBV5-1 and J usage is TRBJ2-3; D gene uncertain. The germline V gene has CDR1 SGHRS and CDR2 YFSETQ. CDR3 length: 14 residues. Trimming pared 0 bases from V and 4 bases from J, leaving 9 bases between. The CDR3 DNA is TGCGCCAGCAGCTTGGGTGGTCAGGCAGATACGCAGTATTTT. Encoded protein: CASSLGGQADTQYF.

The chain recombines TRBV27 with TRBJ2-3, with D possibly TRBD1 on 6 matching bases. CDR1 and CDR2 (germline): MNHEY, SMNVEV (reference sequence). The CDR3 extends over 15 amino acids. The V end lost 5 bases, the J end lost 3 bases, and 15 bases lay between the germline ends. CDR3 residues: CASSPVTRGTDTQYF. In nucleotides, the CDR3 is TGTGCCAGCAGTCCCGTCACAAGGGGGACAGATACGCAGTATTTT.

The chain is built from TRBV10-2 and TRBJ2-3, with TRBD1 as a possible D gene (6 bases). The germline V and J ends were trimmed by 8 bases and 2 bases, with 14 bases remaining between them. Germline CDR1 reads WSHSY; CDR2 reads SAAADI. This CDR3 has 14 residues. The CDR3 DNA follows: TGCGCCAGCTTTCCTAGGGGGTCCACAGATACGCAGTATTTT. Translated, it gives CASFPRGSTDTQYF.

This clone was observed once. The chain joins TRBV5-6 to TRBJ2-2; no definite D call. The V end lost 1 base, the J end lost 7 bases, and 14 bases lay between the germline ends. Germline V gives CDR1 SGHDT, CDR2 YYEEEE. The CDR3 runs to 15 residues. CDR3 sequence: CASSLYGPKSGELFF. The CDR3 region has the DNA TGTGCCAGCAGCTTGTATGGGCCTAAGAGCGGGGAGCTGTTTTTT. The full variable domain, its missing parts supplied by reference TRBV5-6 and TRBJ2-2, is DAGVTQSPTHLIKTRGQQVTLRCSPKSGHDTVSWYQQALGQGPQFIFQYYEEEERQRGNFPDRFSGHQFPNYSSELNVNALLLGDSALYLCASSLYGPKSGELFFGEGSRLTVL.

The rearrangement uses TRBV7-3 and TRBJ2-1, with TRBD2 identical over 11 bases. The CDR3 spans 15 residues. Germline CDR1 and CDR2: SGHTA and FQGTGA. V gave up 3 bases and J gave up 9 bases; unmatched junction bases: 7. The CDR3 nucleotides are TGTGCCAGCAGCTTCGTAGCGGGAGGGCCGGGTGAGCAGTTCTTC. Translated: CASSFVAGGPGEQFF. Combining the CDR3 with reference TRBV7-3 and TRBJ2-1 gives the whole variable domain GAGVSQTPSNKVTEKGKYVELRCDPISGHTALYWYRQSLGQGPEFLIYFQGTGAADDSGLPNDRFFAVRPEGSVSTLKIQRTERGDSAVYLCASSFVAGGPGEQFFGPGTRLTVL.